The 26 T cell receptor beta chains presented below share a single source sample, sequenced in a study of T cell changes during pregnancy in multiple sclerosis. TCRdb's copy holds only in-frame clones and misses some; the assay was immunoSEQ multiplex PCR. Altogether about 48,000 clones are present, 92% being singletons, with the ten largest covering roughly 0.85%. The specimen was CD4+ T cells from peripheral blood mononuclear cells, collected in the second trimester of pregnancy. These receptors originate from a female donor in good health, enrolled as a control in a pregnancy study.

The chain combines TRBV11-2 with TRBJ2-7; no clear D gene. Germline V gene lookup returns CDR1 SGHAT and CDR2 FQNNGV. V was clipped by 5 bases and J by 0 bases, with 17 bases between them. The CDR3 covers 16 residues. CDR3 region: CASSIPHYRSSYEQYF. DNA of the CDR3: TGTGCCAGCAGCATCCCCCACTACCGTTCCTCCTACGAGCAGTACTTC.

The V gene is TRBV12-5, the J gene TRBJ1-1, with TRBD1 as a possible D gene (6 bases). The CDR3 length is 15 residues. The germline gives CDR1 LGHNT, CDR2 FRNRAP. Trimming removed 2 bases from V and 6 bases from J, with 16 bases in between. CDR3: CASGLPRQDRPEAFF. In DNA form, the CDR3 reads TGTGCTAGTGGTTTGCCTCGACAGGATCGGCCTGAAGCTTTCTTT.

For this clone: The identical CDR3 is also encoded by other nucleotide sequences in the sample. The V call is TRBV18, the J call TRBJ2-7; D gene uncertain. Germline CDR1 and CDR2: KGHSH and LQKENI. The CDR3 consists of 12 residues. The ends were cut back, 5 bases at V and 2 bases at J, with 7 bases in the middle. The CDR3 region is CASSTVTYEQYF. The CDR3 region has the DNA TGTGCCAGCTCAACGGTTACCTACGAGCAGTACTTC.

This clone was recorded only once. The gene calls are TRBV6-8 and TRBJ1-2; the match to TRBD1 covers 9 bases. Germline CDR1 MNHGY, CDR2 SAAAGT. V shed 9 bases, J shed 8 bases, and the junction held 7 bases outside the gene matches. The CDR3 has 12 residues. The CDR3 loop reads CARGGQGEGYTF. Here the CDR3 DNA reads TGTGCCAGGGGGGGACAGGGTGAAGGCTACACCTTC.

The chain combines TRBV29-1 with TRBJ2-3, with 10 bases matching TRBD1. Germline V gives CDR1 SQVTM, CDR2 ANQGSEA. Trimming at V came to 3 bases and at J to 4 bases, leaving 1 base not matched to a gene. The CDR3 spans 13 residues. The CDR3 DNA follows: TGCAGCGTTGAGGGGACAGGGGCAGATACGCAGTATTTT. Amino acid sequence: CSVEGTGADTQYF.

CDR3 amino acids: CASTPEGRNTIYF. CDR3 nucleotides: TGCGCCAGCACCCCCGAGGGAAGAAACACCATATATTTT. The chain uses TRBV5-1 and TRBJ1-3, with no clear D. CDR1 and CDR2 (germline): SGHRS, YFSETQ. V lost 6 bases and J lost 5, with 12 bases in between. CDR3 length: 13 amino acids. Using reference TRBV5-1 and TRBJ1-3 for the parts outside the CDR3, the full variable domain is KAGVTQTPRYLIKTRGQQVTLSCSPISGHRSVSWYQQTPGQGLQFLFEYFSETQRNKGNFPGRFSGRQFSNSRSEMNVSTLELGDSALYLCASTPEGRNTIYFGEGSWLTVV.

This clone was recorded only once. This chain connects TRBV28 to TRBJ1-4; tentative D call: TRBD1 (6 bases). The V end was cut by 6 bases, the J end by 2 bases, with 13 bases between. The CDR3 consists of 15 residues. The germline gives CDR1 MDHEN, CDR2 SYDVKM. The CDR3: CASSLVGATNEKLFF. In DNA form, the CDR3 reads TGTGCCAGCAGCCTCGTGGGGGCGACTAATGAAAAACTGTTTTTT.

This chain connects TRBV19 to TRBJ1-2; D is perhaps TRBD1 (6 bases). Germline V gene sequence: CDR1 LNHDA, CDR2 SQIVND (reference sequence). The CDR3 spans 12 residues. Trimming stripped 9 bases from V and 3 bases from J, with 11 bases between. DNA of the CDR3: TGTGCCAGCGAAAAGGGGGACTATGGCTACACCTTC. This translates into CASEKGDYGYTF. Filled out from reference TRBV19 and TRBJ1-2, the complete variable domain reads DGGITQSPKYLFRKEGQNVTLSCEQNLNHDAMYWYRQDPGQGLRLIYYSQIVNDFQKGDIAEGYSVSREKKESFPLTVTSAQKNPTAFYLCASEKGDYGYTFGSGTRLTVV.

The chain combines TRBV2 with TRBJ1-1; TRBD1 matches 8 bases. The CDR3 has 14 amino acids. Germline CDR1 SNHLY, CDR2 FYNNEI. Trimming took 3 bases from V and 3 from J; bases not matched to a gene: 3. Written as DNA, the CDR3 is TGTGCCAGCAGTGACCAGGGGGCGGACACTGAAGCTTTCTTT. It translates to CASSDQGADTEAFF.

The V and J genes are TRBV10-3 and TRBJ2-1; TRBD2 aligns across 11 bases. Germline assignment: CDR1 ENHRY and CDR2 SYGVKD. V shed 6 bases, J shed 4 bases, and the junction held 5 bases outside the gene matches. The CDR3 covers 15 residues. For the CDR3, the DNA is TGTGCCATCAGCCCCGGGACTAGCGGATACAATGAGCAGTTCTTC. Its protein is CAISPGTSGYNEQFF.

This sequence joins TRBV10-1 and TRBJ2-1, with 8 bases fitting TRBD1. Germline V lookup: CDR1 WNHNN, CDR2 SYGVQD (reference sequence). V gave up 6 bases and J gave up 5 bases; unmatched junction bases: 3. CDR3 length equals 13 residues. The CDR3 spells CASRGQEDNEQFF. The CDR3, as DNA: TGCGCCAGCAGGGGACAGGAGGACAATGAGCAGTTCTTC.

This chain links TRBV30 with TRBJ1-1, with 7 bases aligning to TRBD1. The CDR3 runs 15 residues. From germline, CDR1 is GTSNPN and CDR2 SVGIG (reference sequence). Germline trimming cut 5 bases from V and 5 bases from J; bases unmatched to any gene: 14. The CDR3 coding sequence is TGTGCCTGGTTGAACAAGAGACAGGGCTCAACTGAAGCTTTCTTT. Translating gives CAWLNKRQGSTEAFF.

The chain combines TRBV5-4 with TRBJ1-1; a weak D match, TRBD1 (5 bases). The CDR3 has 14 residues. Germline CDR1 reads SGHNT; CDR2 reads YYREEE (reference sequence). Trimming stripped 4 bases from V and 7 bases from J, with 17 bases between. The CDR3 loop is CASSRGELIGEAFF. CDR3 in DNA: TGTGCCAGCAGCCGGGGGGAATTGATCGGTGAAGCTTTCTTT.

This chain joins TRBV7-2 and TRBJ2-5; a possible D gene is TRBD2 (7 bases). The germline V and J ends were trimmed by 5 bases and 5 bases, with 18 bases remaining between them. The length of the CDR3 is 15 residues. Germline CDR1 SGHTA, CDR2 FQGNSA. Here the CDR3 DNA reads TGTGCCAGCAGCCGGGGGGCGGGATGGAGGGAGACCCAGTACTTC. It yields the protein CASSRGAGWRETQYF.

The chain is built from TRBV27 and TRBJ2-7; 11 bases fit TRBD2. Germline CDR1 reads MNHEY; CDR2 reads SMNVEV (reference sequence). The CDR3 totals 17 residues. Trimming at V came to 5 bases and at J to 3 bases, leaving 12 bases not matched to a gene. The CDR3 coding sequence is TGTGCCAGCAGTCCCTCAAAGACTAGCGGGAAAAGCTACGAGCAGTACTTC. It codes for CASSPSKTSGKSYEQYF.

The CDR3 protein is CASSATGQGNTEAFF. CDR3 coding DNA: TGTGCCAGCAGCGCAACGGGACAGGGGAACACTGAAGCTTTCTTT. This chain uses TRBV7-3 with TRBJ1-1; 9 positions match TRBD1. V lost 5 bases and J lost 1; bases outside the gene matches: 5. Germline lookup yields CDR1 SGHTA and CDR2 FQGTGA. CDR3 length: 15 residues.

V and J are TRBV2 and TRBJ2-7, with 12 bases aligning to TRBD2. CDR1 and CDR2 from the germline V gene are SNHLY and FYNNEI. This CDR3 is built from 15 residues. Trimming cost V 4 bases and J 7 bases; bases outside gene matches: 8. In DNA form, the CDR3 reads TGTGCCAGCAGTGGGACTAGCGGGACAACGGGGGAGCAGTACTTC. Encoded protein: CASSGTSGTTGEQYF. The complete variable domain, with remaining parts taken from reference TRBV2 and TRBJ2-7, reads EPEVTQTPSHQVTQMGQEVILRCVPISNHLYFYWYRQILGQKVEFLVSFYNNEISEKSEIFDDQFSVERPDGSNFTLKIRSTKLEDSAMYFCASSGTSGTTGEQYFGPGTRLTVT.

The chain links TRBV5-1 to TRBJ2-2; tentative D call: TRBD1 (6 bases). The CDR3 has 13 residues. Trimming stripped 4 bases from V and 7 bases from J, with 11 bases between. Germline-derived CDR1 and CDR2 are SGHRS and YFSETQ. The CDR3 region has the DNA TGCGCCAGCAGCATGCAGGGGAACGGGGAGCTGTTTTTT. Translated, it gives CASSMQGNGELFF. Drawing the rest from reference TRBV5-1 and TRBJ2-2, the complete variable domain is KAGVTQTPRYLIKTRGQQVTLSCSPISGHRSVSWYQQTPGQGLQFLFEYFSETQRNKGNFPGRFSGRQFSNSRSEMNVSTLELGDSALYLCASSMQGNGELFFGEGSRLTVL.

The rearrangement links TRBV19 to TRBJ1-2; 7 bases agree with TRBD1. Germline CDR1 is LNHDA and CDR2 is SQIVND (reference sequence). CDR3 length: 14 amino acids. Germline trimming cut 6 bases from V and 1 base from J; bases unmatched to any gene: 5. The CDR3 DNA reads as TGTGCCAGTAGCGGGACAGTTAATAACTATGGCTACACCTTC. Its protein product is CASSGTVNNYGYTF.

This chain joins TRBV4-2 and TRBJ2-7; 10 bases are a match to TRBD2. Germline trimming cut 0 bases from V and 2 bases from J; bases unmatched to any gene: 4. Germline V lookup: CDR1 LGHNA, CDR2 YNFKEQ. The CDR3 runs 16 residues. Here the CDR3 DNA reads TGTGCCAGCAGCCAAGATTCAGCGGGAGGGCCCTACGAGCAGTACTTC. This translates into CASSQDSAGGPYEQYF.

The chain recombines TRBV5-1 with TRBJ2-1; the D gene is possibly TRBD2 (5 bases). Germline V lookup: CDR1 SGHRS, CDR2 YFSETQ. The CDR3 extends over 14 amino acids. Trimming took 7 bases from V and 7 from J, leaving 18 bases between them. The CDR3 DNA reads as TGCGCCAGCGCCAGCGGACTTCTTCGAAATGAGCAGTTCTTC. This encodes CASASGLLRNEQFF.

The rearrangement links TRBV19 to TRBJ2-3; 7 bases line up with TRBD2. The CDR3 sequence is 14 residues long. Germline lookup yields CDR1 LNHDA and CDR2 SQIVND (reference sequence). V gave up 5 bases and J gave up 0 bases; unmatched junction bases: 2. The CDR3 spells CASSGGDSTDTQYF. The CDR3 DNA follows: TGTGCCAGTAGTGGGGGGGACAGCACAGATACGCAGTATTTT.

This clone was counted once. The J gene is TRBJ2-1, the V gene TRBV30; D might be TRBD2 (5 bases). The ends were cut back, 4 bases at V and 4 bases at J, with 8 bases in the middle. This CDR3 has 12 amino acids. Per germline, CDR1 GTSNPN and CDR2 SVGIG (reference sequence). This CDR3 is CAWTSGYNEQFF. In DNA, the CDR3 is TGTGCCTGGACAAGCGGATACAATGAGCAGTTCTTC.

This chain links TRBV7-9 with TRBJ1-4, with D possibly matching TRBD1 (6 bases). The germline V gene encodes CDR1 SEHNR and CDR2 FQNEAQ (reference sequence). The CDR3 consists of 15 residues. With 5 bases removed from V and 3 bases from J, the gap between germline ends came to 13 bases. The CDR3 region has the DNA TGTGCCAGCAGCCGGACATCAGGGGCTAATGAAAAACTGTTTTTT. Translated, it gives CASSRTSGANEKLFF.

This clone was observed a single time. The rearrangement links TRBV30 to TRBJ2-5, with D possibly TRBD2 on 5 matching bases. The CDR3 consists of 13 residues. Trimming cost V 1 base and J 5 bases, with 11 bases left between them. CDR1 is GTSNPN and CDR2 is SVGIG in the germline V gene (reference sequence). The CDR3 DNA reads TGTGCCTGGAGTGCGAGGGTCGGGGAGACCCAGTACTTC. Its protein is CAWSARVGETQYF.

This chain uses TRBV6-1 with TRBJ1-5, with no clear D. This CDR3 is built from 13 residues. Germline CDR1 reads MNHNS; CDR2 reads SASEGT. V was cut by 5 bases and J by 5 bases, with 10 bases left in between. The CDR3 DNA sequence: TGTGCCAGCAGTTCACAGAGTCATCAGCCCCAGCATTTT. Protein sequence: CASSSQSHQPQHF.